This T cell receptor beta chain was sequenced in a study of blood T cell repertoires in COVID-19 (dated by TCRdb to 2020 to 2022). Notes on the research overall: Collaborator samples came from the United States, Italy and Spain and covered acute and convalescent phases of COVID-19. The samples were drawn from two sources: the first 160 participants of the ongoing ImmuneRACE study, and some 1,300 subjects contributed by 6 global collaborators. Subjects who had been exposed to COVID-19, were actively infected with it, or had recovered from it provided the deeply sampled blood TCRbeta repertoires that made up the dataset. The repertoires were released in a freely available public database meant as a resource for research on the immune response to SARS-CoV-2. Where available, HLA class I and class II types were obtained from metadata supplied by the sample provider rather than from assay-based typing. The material from the prospective study consisted of cDNA or gDNA derived from T cells, B-cell-depleted T cells, or PBMCs. A de-identified subject ID, COVID-19 status, age in years and sex were almost always included in the sample metadata.

On the study overall, not on this receptor specifically: Clinical and demographic metadata were provided uncurated, with the amount varying by source and participant.

A note on this clone: Its recognized antigen is unknown. The record has no base qualities; no much larger clone is one base away.

V ends up 5 bases short and J 5 bases short, with an unmatched junction base count of 12. The CDR3 has 16 amino acids, counting the end cysteine and phenylalanine. This entry keeps only the CDR3 DNA: 48 bases, framed from base 1. CDR1 and CDR2 are drawn from the germline V gene (reference sequence): LNHDA, SQIVND. Participants in the prospective study were aged roughly 18 to 90 years, lived in under 30 United States geographic areas, and enrolled through a virtual design. Cohort assignment in the prospective study relied on participant-reported clinical history from a screening survey and a study questionnaire. Recovered participants in ImmuneRACE Cohort 3 were defined by two consecutive negative NP/OP PCR tests, clearance by a healthcare professional, or resolution of symptoms. Mobile phlebotomists in the prospective study collected whole blood, serum and a nasopharyngeal or oropharyngeal swab from every participant. Over an approximately 2-month period, participants in the prospective study had the option of providing additional blood draws and questionnaires. Before DNA extraction, prospective study blood samples were shipped either frozen or at room temperature.

TCRbeta CDR3 regions were amplified from genomic DNA using the immunoSEQ Assay, a bias-controlled multiplex PCR. The paper's data handling went like this. Within the assay, amplification of reference gene primers was used to estimate how many nucleated cells each sample contained. To quantify the absolute abundance of each unique TCRbeta CDR3 rearrangement, sequence reads were collapsed and filtered. For each sample, productive Simpson clonality was calculated by taking the square root of Simpson's diversity index across productive rearrangements. TCRdb obtained this table from immuneACCESS and retained in-frame rearrangements with V and J assigned. These tables miss some clones; where compared with another copy, unresolved V genes account for less than half of the shortfall, and the remainder is unexplained. D and trimming come from the DNA, and the V and J calls and clone size come from that table. This sample lists approximately 220,000 clones; 85% were detected once. The top ten constitute approximately 19% of the sample.

The chain was built from TRBV19 and TRBJ1-5; the central 7 bases match TRBD1. The receptor comes from a man aged 35-49 years who had recovered from COVID-19. Sequencing was done on a sample of PBMCs or T cells enriched from blood (not recorded which). CDR3 protein: CASSRIPRDRDQPQHF. The DNA reads as follows: TGTGCCAGTAGTCGAATCCCCCGGGACAGAGATCAGCCCCAGCATTTT.